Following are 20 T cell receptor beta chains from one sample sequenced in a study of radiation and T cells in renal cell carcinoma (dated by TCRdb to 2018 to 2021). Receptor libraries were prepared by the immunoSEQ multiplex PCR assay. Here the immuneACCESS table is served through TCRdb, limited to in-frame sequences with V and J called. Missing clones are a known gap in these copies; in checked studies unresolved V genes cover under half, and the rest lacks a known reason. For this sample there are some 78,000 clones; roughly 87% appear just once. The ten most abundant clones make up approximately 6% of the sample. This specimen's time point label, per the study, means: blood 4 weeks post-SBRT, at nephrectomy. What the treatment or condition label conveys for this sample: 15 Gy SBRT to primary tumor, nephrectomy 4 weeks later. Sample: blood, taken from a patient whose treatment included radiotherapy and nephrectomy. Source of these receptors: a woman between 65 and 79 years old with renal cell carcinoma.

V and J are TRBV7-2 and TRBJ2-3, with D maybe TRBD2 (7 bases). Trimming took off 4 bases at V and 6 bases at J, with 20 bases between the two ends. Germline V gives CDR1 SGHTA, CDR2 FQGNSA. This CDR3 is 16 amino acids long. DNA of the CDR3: TGTGCCAGCAGCTCTCAAGGTGGGGGGGGCGAGGATACGCAGTATTTT. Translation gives CASSSQGGGGEDTQYF.

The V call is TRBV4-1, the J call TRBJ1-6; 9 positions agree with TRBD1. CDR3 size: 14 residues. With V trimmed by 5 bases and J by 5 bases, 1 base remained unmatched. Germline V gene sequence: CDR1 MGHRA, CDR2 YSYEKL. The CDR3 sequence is CASSGDRDNSPLHF. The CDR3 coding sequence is TGCGCCAGCAGCGGGGACAGGGATAATTCACCCCTCCACTTT.

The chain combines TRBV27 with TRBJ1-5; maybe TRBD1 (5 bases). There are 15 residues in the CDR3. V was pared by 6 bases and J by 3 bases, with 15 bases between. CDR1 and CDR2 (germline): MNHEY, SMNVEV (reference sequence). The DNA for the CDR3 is TGTGCCAGCAGCCTGGAGGCAGGGACCAATCAGCCCCAGCATTTT. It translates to CASSLEAGTNQPQHF.

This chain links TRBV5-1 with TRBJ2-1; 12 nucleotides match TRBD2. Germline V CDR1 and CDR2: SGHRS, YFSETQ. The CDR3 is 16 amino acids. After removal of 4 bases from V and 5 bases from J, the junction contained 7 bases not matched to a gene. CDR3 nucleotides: TGCGCCAGCAGCCAACAGACTAGCGGGGGCCACAATGAGCAGTTCTTC. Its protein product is CASSQQTSGGHNEQFF. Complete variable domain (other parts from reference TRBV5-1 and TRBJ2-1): KAGVTQTPRYLIKTRGQQVTLSCSPISGHRSVSWYQQTPGQGLQFLFEYFSETQRNKGNFPGRFSGRQFSNSRSEMNVSTLELGDSALYLCASSQQTSGGHNEQFFGPGTRLTVL.

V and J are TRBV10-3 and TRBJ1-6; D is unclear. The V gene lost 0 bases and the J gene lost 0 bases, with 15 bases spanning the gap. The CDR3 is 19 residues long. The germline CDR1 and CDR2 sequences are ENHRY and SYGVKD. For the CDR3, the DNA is TGTGCCATCAGTGAGTCGAAAATAGGAATGATCTCCTATAATTCACCCCTCCACTTT. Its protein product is CAISESKIGMISYNSPLHF.

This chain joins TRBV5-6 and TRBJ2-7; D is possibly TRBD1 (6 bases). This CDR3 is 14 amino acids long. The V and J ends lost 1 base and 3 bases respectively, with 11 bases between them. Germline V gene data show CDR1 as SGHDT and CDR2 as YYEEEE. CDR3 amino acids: CASSLPGVVYEQYF. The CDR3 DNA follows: TGTGCCAGCAGCTTGCCAGGGGTAGTCTACGAGCAGTACTTC.

CDR3 bases: TGTGCCAGCAGCCAATCTTCATTTACCTCTGGAAACACCATATATTTT. The encoded protein is CASSQSSFTSGNTIYF. V usage is TRBV14 and J usage is TRBJ1-3, with D unresolved. Trimming took off 2 bases at V and 0 bases at J, with 11 bases between the two ends. The CDR3 is 16 amino acids. Germline loops: CDR1 SGHDN, CDR2 FVKESK.

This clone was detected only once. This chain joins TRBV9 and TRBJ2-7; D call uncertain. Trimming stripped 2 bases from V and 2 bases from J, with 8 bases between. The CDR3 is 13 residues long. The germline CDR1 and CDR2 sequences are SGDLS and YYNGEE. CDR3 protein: CASSVTDAYEQYF. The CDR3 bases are TGTGCCAGCAGCGTGACCGATGCCTACGAGCAGTACTTC.

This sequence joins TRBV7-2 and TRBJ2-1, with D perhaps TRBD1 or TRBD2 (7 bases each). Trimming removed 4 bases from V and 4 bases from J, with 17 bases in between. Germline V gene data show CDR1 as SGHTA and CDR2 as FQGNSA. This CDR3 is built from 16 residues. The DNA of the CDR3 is TGTGCCAGCAGCTCACTCCACAGGGGAGGGTACAATGAGCAGTTCTTC. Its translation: CASSSLHRGGYNEQFF. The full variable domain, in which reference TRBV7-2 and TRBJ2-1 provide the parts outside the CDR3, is GAGVSQSPSNKVTEKGKDVELRCDPISGHTALYWYRQSLGQGLEFLIYFQGNSAPDKSGLPSDRFSAERTGGSVSTLTIQRTQQEDSAVYLCASSSLHRGGYNEQFFGPGTRLTVL.

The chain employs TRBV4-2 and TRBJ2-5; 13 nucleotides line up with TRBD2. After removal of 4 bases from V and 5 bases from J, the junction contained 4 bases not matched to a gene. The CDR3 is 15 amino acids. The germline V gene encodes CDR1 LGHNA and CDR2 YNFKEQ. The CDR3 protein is CASSLGTSGDETQYF. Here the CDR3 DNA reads TGTGCCAGCAGCCTTGGGACTAGCGGGGATGAGACCCAGTACTTC.

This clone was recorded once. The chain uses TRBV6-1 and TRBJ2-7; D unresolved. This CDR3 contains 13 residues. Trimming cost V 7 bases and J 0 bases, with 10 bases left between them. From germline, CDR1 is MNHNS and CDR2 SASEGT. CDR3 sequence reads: CASNGVPSYEQYF. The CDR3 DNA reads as TGTGCCAGCAACGGCGTACCCTCCTACGAGCAGTACTTC.

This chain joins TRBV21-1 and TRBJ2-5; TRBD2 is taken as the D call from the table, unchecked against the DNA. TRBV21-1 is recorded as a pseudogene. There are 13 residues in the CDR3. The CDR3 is CASSKPSGGLQYF. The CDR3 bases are TGTGCCAGCAGCAAACCTAGCGGGGGCCTTCAGTACTTC.

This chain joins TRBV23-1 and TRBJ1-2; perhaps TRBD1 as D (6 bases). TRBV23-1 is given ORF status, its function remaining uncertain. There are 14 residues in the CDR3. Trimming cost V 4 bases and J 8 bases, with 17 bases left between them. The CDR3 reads CASSPRQGPWGYTF. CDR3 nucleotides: TGCGCCAGCAGTCCCAGGCAGGGGCCATGGGGCTACACCTTC.

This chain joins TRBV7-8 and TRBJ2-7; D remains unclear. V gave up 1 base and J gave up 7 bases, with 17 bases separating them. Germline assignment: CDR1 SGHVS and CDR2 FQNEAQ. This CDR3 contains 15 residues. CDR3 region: CASSLVAGSTREQYF. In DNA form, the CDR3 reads TGTGCCAGCAGCTTAGTCGCCGGGTCAACCAGGGAGCAGTACTTC.

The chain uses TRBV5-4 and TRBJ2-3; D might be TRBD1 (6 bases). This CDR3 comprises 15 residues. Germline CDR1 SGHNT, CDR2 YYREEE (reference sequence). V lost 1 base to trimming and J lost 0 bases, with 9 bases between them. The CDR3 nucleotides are TGTGCCAGCAGCTTGTACAGGGTGAGCACAGATACGCAGTATTTT. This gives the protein CASSLYRVSTDTQYF.

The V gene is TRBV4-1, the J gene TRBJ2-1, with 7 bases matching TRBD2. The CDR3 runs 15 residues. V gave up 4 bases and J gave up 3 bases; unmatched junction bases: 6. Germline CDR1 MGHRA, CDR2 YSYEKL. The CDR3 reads CASSPMGGVYNEQFF. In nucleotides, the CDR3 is TGCGCCAGCAGCCCGATGGGGGGGGTCTACAATGAGCAGTTCTTC.

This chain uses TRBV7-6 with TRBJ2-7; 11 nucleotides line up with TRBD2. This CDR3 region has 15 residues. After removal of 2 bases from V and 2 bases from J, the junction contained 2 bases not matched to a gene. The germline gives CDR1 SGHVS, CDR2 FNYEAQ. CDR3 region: CASSLTSGGTYEQYF. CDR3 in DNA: TGTGCCAGCAGCTTAACTAGCGGGGGTACCTACGAGCAGTACTTC.

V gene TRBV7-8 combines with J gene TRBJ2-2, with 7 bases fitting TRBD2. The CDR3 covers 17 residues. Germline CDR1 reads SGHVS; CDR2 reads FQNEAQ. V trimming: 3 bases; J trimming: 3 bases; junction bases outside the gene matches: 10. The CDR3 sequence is CASSFKAGPLHTGELFF. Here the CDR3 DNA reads TGTGCCAGCAGCTTCAAAGCGGGACCTCTCCACACCGGGGAGCTGTTTTTT.

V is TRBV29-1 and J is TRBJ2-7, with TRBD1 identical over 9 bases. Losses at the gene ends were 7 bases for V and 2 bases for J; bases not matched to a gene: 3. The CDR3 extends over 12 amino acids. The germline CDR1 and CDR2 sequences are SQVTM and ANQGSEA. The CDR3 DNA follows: TGCAGCGGACGGGACAGGGCCTACGAGCAGTACTTC. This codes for CSGRDRAYEQYF.

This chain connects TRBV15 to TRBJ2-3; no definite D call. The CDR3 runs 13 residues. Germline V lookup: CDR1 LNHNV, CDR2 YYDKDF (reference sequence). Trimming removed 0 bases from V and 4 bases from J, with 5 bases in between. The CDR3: CATSRDLADTQYF. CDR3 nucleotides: TGTGCCACCAGCAGAGATCTTGCAGATACGCAGTATTTT.